Below, 18 T cell receptor beta chains from the same sample are listed, as sequenced in a study of blood T cell repertoires in COVID-19. The protocol was immunoSEQ multiplex PCR, while the TCRdb copy is restricted to in-frame clones and leaves out a portion. The table has roughly 150,000 clones, 75% to 85% seen once; the top ten hold approximately 6%. Sequenced sample: PBMCs or T cells enriched from blood (not recorded which). The receptor set was obtained from a man in his forties who had recovered from COVID-19.

The chain joins TRBV12-3 or TRBV12-4 to TRBJ2-2; D uncertain. The CDR3 has 12 amino acids. V dropped 4 bases and J dropped 5 bases, with 5 bases sitting between them. The chain's CDR3 is CASSSGTGELFF. As DNA, the CDR3 is TGTGCCAGCAGTTCCGGGACCGGGGAGCTGTTTTTT.

The chain recombines TRBV2 with TRBJ2-1; 10 bases line up with TRBD2. Germline V gene sequence: CDR1 SNHLY, CDR2 FYNNEI. The CDR3 sequence is 14 residues long. V lost 7 bases and J lost 6; bases outside the gene matches: 6. The chain's CDR3 is CASTPSGGTNEQFF. Here the CDR3 DNA reads TGTGCCAGCACGCCTAGCGGGGGAACCAATGAGCAGTTCTTC.

The chain recombines TRBV14 with TRBJ2-7; 12 positions match TRBD1. CDR3 length: 13 residues. Trimming took 4 bases from V and 9 from J; bases not matched to a gene: 4. In germline, CDR1 is SGHDN, CDR2 FVKESK. The CDR3 DNA reads TGTGCCAGCAGCCTGGGACAGGGGGCATCGCAGTACGTC. This translates into CASSLGQGASQYV.

The rearrangement joins TRBV2 to TRBJ2-3; the D gene is possibly TRBD2 (5 bases). Germline CDR1 and CDR2: SNHLY and FYNNEI. The CDR3 runs to 15 residues. With 6 bases removed from V and 2 bases from J, the gap between germline ends came to 15 bases. CDR3 region: CASRLAPSHTDTQYF. In nucleotides, the CDR3 is TGTGCCAGCAGGTTAGCGCCCTCCCACACAGATACGCAGTATTTT. Variable domain in full (rest from reference TRBV2 and TRBJ2-3): EPEVTQTPSHQVTQMGQEVILRCVPISNHLYFYWYRQILGQKVEFLVSFYNNEISEKSEIFDDQFSVERPDGSNFTLKIRSTKLEDSAMYFCASRLAPSHTDTQYFGPGTRLTVL.

The CDR3 nucleotides are TGCGCCAGCAGCTTCAATAGCGGGGGGACAGATACGCAGTATTTT. It codes for CASSFNSGGTDTQYF. This rearrangement joins TRBV5-1 to TRBJ2-3; the match to TRBD2 covers 10 bases. CDR3 length equals 15 residues. Germline V gene lookup returns CDR1 SGHRS and CDR2 YFSETQ. After removal of 2 bases from V and 3 bases from J, the junction contained 3 bases not matched to a gene. The full variable domain, with the rest looked up from reference TRBV5-1 and TRBJ2-3, is KAGVTQTPRYLIKTRGQQVTLSCSPISGHRSVSWYQQTPGQGLQFLFEYFSETQRNKGNFPGRFSGRQFSNSRSEMNVSTLELGDSALYLCASSFNSGGTDTQYFGPGTRLTVL.

The chain is built from TRBV5-8 and TRBJ2-5; TRBD1 is a possible D gene (6 bases). CDR1 is SGHTS, CDR2 YDEGEE, per germline. V gave up 1 base and J gave up 1 base, with 11 bases separating them. The CDR3 is 15 residues long. The CDR3 region is CASSLYATGQETQYF. The CDR3 nucleotides read TGTGCCAGCAGCTTGTATGCGACAGGCCAAGAGACCCAGTACTTC.

The chain joins TRBV7-9 to TRBJ1-6, with D possibly TRBD1 on 5 matching bases. CDR3 length: 16 amino acids. Trimming stripped 9 bases from V and 0 bases from J, with 15 bases between. Germline V lookup: CDR1 SEHNR, CDR2 FQNEAQ (reference sequence). The CDR3 coding sequence is TGTGCCAGTGAGAAAATCAGGGTCTCCTATAATTCACCCCTCCACTTT. Its translation is CASEKIRVSYNSPLHF. The variable domain in full, with the rest retrieved from reference TRBV7-9 and TRBJ1-6, is DTGVSQNPRHKITKRGQNVTFRCDPISEHNRLYWYRQTLGQGPEFLTYFQNEAQLEKSRLLSDRFSAERPKGSFSTLEIQRTEQGDSAMYLCASEKIRVSYNSPLHFGNGTRLTVT.

This clone was found a few times. The CDR3: CASSNGREAFF. The CDR3 region has the DNA TGTGCCAGCAGTAACGGGAGAGAAGCTTTCTTT. V and J are TRBV28 and TRBJ1-1; no clear D gene. The length of the CDR3 is 11 residues. Looked up from germline, CDR1 is MDHEN and CDR2 is SYDVKM. Between the trimmed V and J ends, which lost 5 bases and 8 bases, there was a span of 9 bases.

This chain uses TRBV5-1 with TRBJ1-2; a weak D match, TRBD1 (5 bases). The CDR3 is 14 residues long. The V gene's germline CDR1 is SGHRS and CDR2 YFSETQ. Trimming stripped 4 bases from V and 6 bases from J, with 16 bases between. This CDR3 is CASSPAGGGNGYTF. In DNA form, the CDR3 reads TGCGCCAGCAGCCCGGCGGGGGGTGGAAATGGCTACACCTTC.

This clone was observed a few times. The genes are TRBV6-5 and TRBJ2-1, with TRBD1 matching over 7 bases. The V and J ends lost 5 bases and 4 bases, in that order; junction bases with no gene match: 8. The CDR3 runs 15 residues. Looked up from germline, CDR1 is MNHEY and CDR2 is SVGAGI. This CDR3 is CASSTWTGDYNEQFF. CDR3 sequence (DNA): TGTGCCAGCAGTACCTGGACAGGAGATTACAATGAGCAGTTCTTC.

The CDR3, as DNA: TGTGCCACCAGTGAACGTGGACAGGATAACACAGATACGCAGTATTTT. Translating it yields CATSERGQDNTDTQYF. The chain carries TRBV24-1 and TRBJ2-3; 7 bases map to TRBD1. The CDR3 has 16 residues. The V segment lost 4 bases and the J segment 2 bases; nucleotides outside the gene matches: 8. Per germline, CDR1 KGHDR and CDR2 SFDVKD.

This clone has only a few counts. V is TRBV30 and J is TRBJ1-5, with 8 bases matching TRBD1. The V gene's germline CDR1 is GTSNPN and CDR2 SVGIG (reference sequence). V gave up 5 bases and J gave up 3 bases; unmatched junction bases: 9. The CDR3 runs to 15 residues. Written as DNA, the CDR3 is TGTGCCTGGGATGGACAGGGTGGCATCAATCAGCCCCAGCATTTT. Protein: CAWDGQGGINQPQHF.

CDR3 protein: CASSLRGGNAEAFF. The CDR3 DNA is TGTGCCAGCAGTCTCCGCGGGGGGAATGCTGAAGCTTTCTTT. The rearrangement uses TRBV6-5 and TRBJ1-1; D may be TRBD1 (5 bases). V was clipped by 5 bases and J by 6 bases, with 16 bases between them. The CDR3 is made up of 14 amino acids. Germline V CDR1 and CDR2: MNHEY, SVGAGI.

The chain employs TRBV10-3 and TRBJ1-4, with D perhaps TRBD1 (5 bases). V was clipped by 0 bases and J by 3 bases, with 8 bases between them. The CDR3 runs 15 residues. CDR1 ENHRY and CDR2 SYGVKD come from the germline V gene. This chain's CDR3 is CAISESGQPNEKLFF. In DNA form, the CDR3 reads TGTGCCATCAGTGAGTCGGGGCAGCCTAATGAAAAACTGTTTTTT.

This clone showed up just a few times. V is TRBV11-2 and J is TRBJ2-5; D gene uncertain. This CDR3 is built from 13 residues. Germline V gives CDR1 SGHAT, CDR2 FQNNGV. V gave up 1 base and J gave up 4 bases, with 7 bases separating them. The CDR3: CASSLVNRETQYF. The DNA for the CDR3 is TGTGCCAGCAGCTTAGTAAACAGAGAGACCCAGTACTTC.

V gene TRBV19 combines with J gene TRBJ1-6, with D maybe TRBD1 (5 bases). The CDR3 loop spans 15 amino acids. Trimming stripped 3 bases from V and 7 bases from J, with 13 bases between. In germline, CDR1 is LNHDA, CDR2 SQIVND (reference sequence). CDR3 amino acids: CASSIDSQSNSPLHF. The CDR3 DNA follows: TGTGCCAGTAGTATCGACAGCCAGAGCAATTCACCCCTCCACTTT.

This clone has only one observation. The CDR3, as DNA: TGCGCCAGCAGCTTGGAGGGGAGGCCGGCGAGCGGCTACACCTTC. It yields the protein CASSLEGRPASGYTF. V is TRBV5-1 and J is TRBJ1-2, with TRBD1 as a possible D gene (5 bases). V was clipped by 0 bases and J by 8 bases, with 17 bases between them. This CDR3 has 15 amino acids. From germline, CDR1 is SGHRS and CDR2 YFSETQ. The complete variable domain, with remaining parts taken from reference TRBV5-1 and TRBJ1-2, reads KAGVTQTPRYLIKTRGQQVTLSCSPISGHRSVSWYQQTPGQGLQFLFEYFSETQRNKGNFPGRFSGRQFSNSRSEMNVSTLELGDSALYLCASSLEGRPASGYTFGSGTRLTVV.

The chain couples TRBV6-2 or TRBV6-3 to TRBJ1-2, with D possibly matching TRBD1 (6 bases). Germline V gives CDR1 MNHEY, CDR2 SVGEGT. The CDR3 length is 14 residues. V dropped 6 bases and J dropped 6 bases, with 17 bases sitting between them. The CDR3 reads CASSPPRGANGYTF. The CDR3 DNA reads TGTGCCAGCAGCCCCCCTCGGGGGGCTAATGGCTACACCTTC.